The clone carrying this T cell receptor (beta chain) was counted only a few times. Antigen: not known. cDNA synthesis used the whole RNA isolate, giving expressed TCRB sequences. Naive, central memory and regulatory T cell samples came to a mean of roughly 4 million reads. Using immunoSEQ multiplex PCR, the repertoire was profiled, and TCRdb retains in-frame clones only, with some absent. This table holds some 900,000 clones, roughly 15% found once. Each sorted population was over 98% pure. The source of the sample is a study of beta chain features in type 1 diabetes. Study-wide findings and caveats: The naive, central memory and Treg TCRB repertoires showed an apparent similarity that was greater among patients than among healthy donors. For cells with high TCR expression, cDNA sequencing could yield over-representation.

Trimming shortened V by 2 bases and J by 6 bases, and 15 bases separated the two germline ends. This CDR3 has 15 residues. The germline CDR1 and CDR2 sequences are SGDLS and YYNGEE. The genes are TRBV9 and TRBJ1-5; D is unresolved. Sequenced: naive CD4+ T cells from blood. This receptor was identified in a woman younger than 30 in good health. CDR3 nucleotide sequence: TGTGCCAGCAGCGTGGACCCCAAAGGTGGTCAGCCCCAGCATTTT. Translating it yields CASSVDPKGGQPQHF.